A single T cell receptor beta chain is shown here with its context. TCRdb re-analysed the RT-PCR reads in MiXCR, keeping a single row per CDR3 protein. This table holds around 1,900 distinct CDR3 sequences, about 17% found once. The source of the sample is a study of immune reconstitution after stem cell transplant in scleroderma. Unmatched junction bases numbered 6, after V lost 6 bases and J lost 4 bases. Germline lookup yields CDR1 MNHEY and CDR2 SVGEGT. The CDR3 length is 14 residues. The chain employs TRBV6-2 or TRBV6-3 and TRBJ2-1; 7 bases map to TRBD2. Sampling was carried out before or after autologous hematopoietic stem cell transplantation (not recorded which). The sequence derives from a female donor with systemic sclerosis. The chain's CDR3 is CASSSEGGYNEQFF. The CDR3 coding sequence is TGTGCCAGCAGCTCCGAGGGAGGGTACAATGAGCAGTTCTTC.